What follows are 29 T cell receptor beta chains derived from one specimen sequenced in a study of blood T cell repertoires in COVID-19. The table came from immunoSEQ multiplex PCR; TCRdb's copy has only in-frame clones and leaves some out. Of 50,000 to 55,000 clones in the sample, 86% were seen once. The sample comprised peripheral blood. Source of these receptors: an older man with acute or convalescent COVID-19.

This chain links TRBV6-5 with TRBJ1-6; TRBD1 matches at 7 bases. In germline, CDR1 is MNHEY, CDR2 SVGAGI. CDR3 length equals 15 residues. J was trimmed by 7 bases and V by 6 bases; bases with no gene match: 9. The DNA of the CDR3 is TGTGCCAGCAGAAGCTCCGGGACAGCAAATTCACCCCTCCACTTT. This encodes CASRSSGTANSPLHF.

The chain couples TRBV30 to TRBJ2-3, with D maybe TRBD2 (7 bases). CDR3 length: 11 residues. The V gene lost 8 bases and the J gene lost 4 bases, with 10 bases spanning the gap. Germline V CDR1 and CDR2: GTSNPN, SVGIG (reference sequence). The CDR3 nucleotides read TGTGCCGGGGGGGCAGCAGATACGCAGTATTTT. Translation gives CAGGAADTQYF.

The V and J genes are TRBV5-6 and TRBJ1-1, with 7 bases matching TRBD1. The germline V gene encodes CDR1 SGHDT and CDR2 YYEEEE. The CDR3 consists of 18 residues. The J segment lost 1 base and the V segment lost 4 bases, leaving 16 bases of the junction unmatched. For the CDR3, the DNA is TGTGCCAGCAGCCCCCCCGACAGGGTCCGCACTGCGAACACTGAAGCTTTCTTT. Amino acids: CASSPPDRVRTANTEAFF.

The chain carries TRBV19 and TRBJ2-2, with D perhaps matching TRBD1 (7 bases). CDR3 length equals 15 residues. CDR1 is LNHDA, CDR2 SQIVND, per germline (reference sequence). V lost 4 bases to trimming and J lost 0 bases, with 9 bases between them. This CDR3 reads CASSTGGSNTGELFF. The CDR3 DNA follows: TGTGCCAGTAGTACAGGGGGGTCGAACACCGGGGAGCTGTTTTTT.

This chain joins TRBV19 and TRBJ2-3; TRBD2 matches 7 bases. CDR3 length equals 13 residues. The V segment lost 1 base and the J segment 8 bases; nucleotides outside the gene matches: 3. CDR1 LNHDA and CDR2 SQIVND come from the germline V gene (reference sequence). CDR3: CASSIGPGGTQYF. The CDR3 nucleotides are TGTGCCAGTAGTATAGGACCGGGGGGTACGCAGTATTTT.

The chain joins TRBV5-4 to TRBJ2-5; 8 bases are shared with TRBD1. The CDR3 extends over 14 amino acids. The germline gives CDR1 SGHNT, CDR2 YYREEE (reference sequence). V lost 4 bases, J lost 7 bases, and 9 bases stayed unmatched. The CDR3 coding sequence is TGTGCCAGCAGCCCGTGGCAGGGGGCTGGGACCCAGTACTTC. Translation gives CASSPWQGAGTQYF.

V gene TRBV6-5 combines with J gene TRBJ1-1; 9 positions match TRBD1. Unmatched junction bases numbered 6, after V lost 5 bases and J lost 5 bases. Germline V gene data show CDR1 as MNHEY and CDR2 as SVGAGI. The CDR3 runs to 14 residues. CDR3 region: CASSRDRERTEAFF. DNA for the CDR3: TGTGCCAGCAGTCGGGACAGGGAAAGAACTGAAGCTTTCTTT.

The chain recombines TRBV15 with TRBJ1-3; 8 bases map to TRBD1. CDR1 LNHNV and CDR2 YYDKDF come from the germline V gene (reference sequence). V lost 4 bases and J lost 0; bases outside the gene matches: 8. The CDR3 extends over 17 amino acids. CDR3 residues: CATSTRDRPSSGNTIYF. The DNA of the CDR3 is TGTGCCACCAGCACACGGGACAGGCCTAGCTCTGGAAACACCATATATTTT.

V usage is TRBV9 and J usage is TRBJ1-2, with 9 bases identical to TRBD1. This CDR3 contains 18 residues. After removal of 0 bases from V and 4 bases from J, the junction contained 13 bases not matched to a gene. Germline-derived CDR1 and CDR2 are SGDLS and YYNGEE. The CDR3 nucleotides are TGTGCCAGCAGCGTAGATGGGGACAGGGTTTTTCGGTCCTATGGCTACACCTTC. Protein product: CASSVDGDRVFRSYGYTF. Complete variable domain (other parts from reference TRBV9 and TRBJ1-2): DSGVTQTPKHLITATGQRVTLRCSPRSGDLSVYWYQQSLDQGLQFLIQYYNGEERAKGNILERFSAQQFPDLHSELNLSSLELGDSALYFCASSVDGDRVFRSYGYTFGSGTRLTVV.

CDR3 bases: TGTGCCAGCTCACCACGCCGGGACTTCAGCAATGAGCAGTTCTTC. This sequence encodes CASSPRRDFSNEQFF. This sequence joins TRBV18 and TRBJ2-1, with D perhaps matching TRBD2 (6 bases). The germline V gene encodes CDR1 KGHSH and CDR2 LQKENI. V lost 1 base to trimming and J lost 6 bases, with 13 bases between them. The CDR3 has 15 amino acids.

The J gene is TRBJ1-6, the V gene TRBV7-8; D is perhaps TRBD1 (5 bases). The ends were cut back, 1 base at V and 6 bases at J, with 10 bases in the middle. CDR1 SGHVS and CDR2 FQNEAQ come from the germline V gene. The CDR3 runs to 15 residues. As DNA, the CDR3 is TGTGCCAGCAGCTTAGTTCGGGGGGTTAATTCACCCCTCCACTTT. It is translated as CASSLVRGVNSPLHF. Complete variable domain (other parts from reference TRBV7-8 and TRBJ1-6): GAGVSQSPRYKVAKRGQDVALRCDPISGHVSLFWYQQALGQGPEFLTYFQNEAQLDKSGLPSDRFFAERPEGSVSTLKIQRTQQEDSAVYLCASSLVRGVNSPLHFGNGTRLTVT.

This clone was counted only a few times. The chain joins TRBV10-1 to TRBJ1-5, with D uncertain. CDR1 is WNHNN, CDR2 SYGVQD, per germline (reference sequence). Trimming removed 0 bases at V and 6 bases at J, with 3 bases between. The CDR3 length is 12 residues. Written as DNA, the CDR3 is TGCGCCAGCAGTGAGTCGAGTCAGCCCCAGCATTTT. Translation gives CASSESSQPQHF.

CDR3 region: CATSRGASENTGELFF. CDR3 bases: TGTGCCACCAGCAGAGGGGCTAGCGAGAACACCGGGGAGCTGTTTTTT. The genes are TRBV15 and TRBJ2-2, with D maybe TRBD2 (6 bases). CDR1 is LNHNV and CDR2 is YYDKDF in the germline V gene (reference sequence). This CDR3 contains 16 residues. Between the trimmed V and J ends, which lost 1 base and 1 base, there was a span of 10 bases.

The chain joins TRBV25-1 to TRBJ2-5; D possibly corresponds to TRBD1 (5 bases). Trimming shortened V by 6 bases and J by 4 bases, and 12 bases separated the two germline ends. The CDR3 runs to 13 residues. Germline-derived CDR1 and CDR2 are MGHDK and SYGVNS. CDR3 bases: TGTGCCAGCAGCCGAAGGGGTGTAGAGACCCAGTACTTC. Its translation is CASSRRGVETQYF.

V usage is TRBV5-1 and J usage is TRBJ1-1, with 7 bases that match TRBD1. With V trimmed by 0 bases and J by 7 bases, 6 bases remained unmatched. This CDR3 region has 14 residues. Germline loops: CDR1 SGHRS, CDR2 YFSETQ. CDR3 region: CASSLAGQVGEAFF. In DNA form, the CDR3 reads TGCGCCAGCAGCTTGGCCGGACAGGTGGGTGAAGCTTTCTTT.

The chain uses TRBV13 and TRBJ1-2; 7 bases are shared with TRBD1. The CDR3 sequence is 12 residues long. The V and J ends lost 10 bases and 8 bases, in that order; junction bases with no gene match: 10. In germline, CDR1 is PRHDT, CDR2 FYEKMQ (reference sequence). The DNA of the CDR3 is TGTGCCACCGGACAGGTCCAGTGGGGCTACACCTTC. Translation gives CATGQVQWGYTF.

J is TRBJ1-5 and V is TRBV19; D is unclear. Germline V gene sequence: CDR1 LNHDA, CDR2 SQIVND (reference sequence). This CDR3 contains 15 residues. V dropped 0 bases and J dropped 0 bases, with 6 bases sitting between them. The CDR3 DNA is TGTGCCAGTAGTATAGACAGATATAGCAATCAGCCCCAGCATTTT. Translating it yields CASSIDRYSNQPQHF.

The chain couples TRBV7-2 to TRBJ2-1, with 9 nucleotides matching TRBD2. The junction had 11 bases not matched to a gene; V was cut back by 5 bases and J by 9 bases. The CDR3 contains 15 residues. Germline CDR1 SGHTA, CDR2 FQGNSA. The CDR3: CASSQGLRGGREQFF. As DNA, the CDR3 is TGTGCCAGCAGCCAGGGGCTGCGGGGGGGTCGTGAGCAGTTCTTC.

V is TRBV7-8 and J is TRBJ2-7; TRBD1 agrees at 12 bases. This CDR3 comprises 17 residues. V was pared by 3 bases and J by 4 bases, with 10 bases of the junction left unmatched. Germline V gene sequence: CDR1 SGHVS, CDR2 FQNEAQ. The CDR3 is CASSLAHPGQGAYEQYF. In DNA form, the CDR3 reads TGTGCCAGCAGCTTGGCGCATCCGGGACAGGGGGCGTACGAGCAGTACTTC.

The rearrangement links TRBV3-1 (or the pseudogene TRBV3-2) to TRBJ2-5; 8 bases fit TRBD2. The CDR3 loop spans 17 amino acids. Germline trimming cut 3 bases from V and 2 bases from J; bases unmatched to any gene: 11. Germline V gives CDR1 LGHDT, CDR2 YNNKEL (reference sequence). The CDR3: CASSHREGDSPQETQYF. CDR3 DNA: TGTGCCAGCAGCCATCGGGAGGGGGACTCCCCACAAGAGACCCAGTACTTC.

The chain has TRBV19 and TRBJ2-7; the match to TRBD2 covers 8 bases. The CDR3 loop spans 12 amino acids. The germline CDR1 and CDR2 sequences are LNHDA and SQIVND (reference sequence). The V segment lost 5 bases and the J segment 6 bases; nucleotides outside the gene matches: 3. CDR3 protein: CASSRTSSEQYF. The CDR3 DNA reads TGTGCCAGTAGTCGGACTAGCTCCGAGCAGTACTTC.

The chain couples TRBV5-6 to TRBJ2-5, with a tentative D call TRBD1 (5 bases). Trimming removed 1 base at V and 5 bases at J, with 15 bases between. The length of the CDR3 is 15 residues. Germline V gives CDR1 SGHDT, CDR2 YYEEEE. The CDR3 loop reads CASSLYPGQRETQYF. DNA of the CDR3: TGTGCCAGCAGCTTGTATCCAGGGCAGCGCGAGACCCAGTACTTC.

The V gene is TRBV18, the J gene TRBJ1-1; 10 bases fit TRBD1. V trimming: 3 bases; J trimming: 4 bases; junction bases outside the gene matches: 2. The germline gives CDR1 KGHSH, CDR2 LQKENI. CDR3 length: 14 amino acids. CDR3 nucleotides: TGTGCCAGCTCACCTCGGACAGGGGGCACTGAAGCTTTCTTT. As protein: CASSPRTGGTEAFF.

J is TRBJ2-7 and V is TRBV3-1 (or the pseudogene TRBV3-2); tentatively, D is TRBD2 (6 bases). This CDR3 has 15 residues. V lost 1 base and J lost 3, with 13 bases in between. Germline lookup yields CDR1 LGHDT and CDR2 YNNKEL (reference sequence). This CDR3 is CASSQAYGGDYEQYF. The DNA for the CDR3 is TGTGCCAGCAGCCAAGCGTACGGGGGTGACTACGAGCAGTACTTC.

The J gene is TRBJ2-2, the V gene TRBV19; D call uncertain. CDR1 and CDR2 from the germline V gene are LNHDA and SQIVND (reference sequence). The CDR3 is 16 amino acids. The ends were cut back, 5 bases at V and 0 bases at J, with 13 bases in the middle. CDR3 protein: CASSPRLAANTGELFF. Written as DNA, the CDR3 is TGTGCCAGTAGTCCCCGTTTGGCCGCGAACACCGGGGAGCTGTTTTTT.

This chain links TRBV29-1 with TRBJ1-2, with 8 bases fitting TRBD1. CDR3 size: 11 residues. V lost 7 bases, J lost 6 bases, and 4 bases stayed unmatched. Germline V gene data show CDR1 as SQVTM and CDR2 as ANQGSEA. CDR3 protein: CSGSTGDGYTF. In DNA, the CDR3 is TGCAGCGGATCGACAGGGGATGGCTACACCTTC. The variable domain in full, with the rest retrieved from reference TRBV29-1 and TRBJ1-2, is SAVISQKPSRDICQRGTSLTIQCQVDSQVTMMFWYRQQPGQSLTLIATANQGSEATYESGFVIDKFPISRPNLTFSTLTVSNMSPEDSSIYLCSGSTGDGYTFGSGTRLTVV.

The chain combines TRBV18 with TRBJ1-3, with TRBD1 matching 7 bases. Germline values: CDR1 KGHSH, CDR2 LQKENI. With V trimmed by 1 base and J by 0 bases, 3 bases remained unmatched. The CDR3 runs to 16 residues. In DNA, the CDR3 is TGTGCCAGCTCACCACAGGGGGCCGCCTCTGGAAACACCATATATTTT. Translation: CASSPQGAASGNTIYF.

In nucleotides, the CDR3 is TGTGCCAGCAGTGACTCGACCCCCGGGGAAGCGGGCTTGTTAGAGACCCAGTACTTC. Protein sequence: CASSDSTPGEAGLLETQYF. The rearrangement uses TRBV6-4 and TRBJ2-5; a possible D gene is TRBD2 (6 bases). V was cut by 0 bases and J by 4 bases, with 24 bases left in between. The CDR3 runs 19 residues. Per the germline V gene, CDR1 is MRHNA and CDR2 is SNTAGT.

The chain carries TRBV19 and TRBJ2-3; TRBD2 aligns across 8 bases. The ends lost 7 bases at V and 1 base at J; junction bases unmatched: 7. Per germline, CDR1 LNHDA and CDR2 SQIVND (reference sequence). The CDR3 sequence is 15 residues long. CDR3 region: CASIRSGAGTDTQYF. The CDR3 DNA reads as TGTGCCAGTATTCGTAGCGGGGCCGGCACAGATACGCAGTATTTT.